The 27 T cell receptor beta chains reported below all come from one sample, sequenced in a study of regulatory T cells in long-lasting Graves disease. As for time point: persistent/refractory GD, antithyroid drugs over 5 years with positive TRAb. PBMC RNA served as the TCR library source. For TCR beta, libraries came from iRepertoire HTBI primers and Arm-PCR of CDR3 regions. TCRdb independently ran MiXCR on the multiplex PCR reads; one entry per CDR3 protein. The sample gives around 460,000 distinct CDR3 sequences, approximately 22% of which show up once; about an eighth is in the top ten. Specimen: peripheral blood mononuclear cells (PBMCs), collected when the disease was refractory, from a patient treated with antithyroid drugs. Receptor source: a female donor with Graves disease.

This clonotype was recorded at least ten times. The rearrangement links TRBV5-1 to TRBJ2-2, with a tentative D call TRBD1 (6 bases). CDR3 length: 15 residues. Between the trimmed V and J ends, which lost 3 bases and 1 base, there was a span of 10 bases. Germline assignment: CDR1 SGHRS and CDR2 YFSETQ. CDR3 sequence reads: CASSWTAMNTGELFF. In nucleotides, the CDR3 is TGCGCCAGCAGCTGGACAGCGATGAACACCGGGGAGCTGTTTTTT. Full variable domain (remainder filled in from reference TRBV5-1 and TRBJ2-2): KAGVTQTPRYLIKTRGQQVTLSCSPISGHRSVSWYQQTPGQGLQFLFEYFSETQRNKGNFPGRFSGRQFSNSRSEMNVSTLELGDSALYLCASSWTAMNTGELFFGEGSRLTVL.

This chain's CDR3 is CASSFPRGGEQYF. CDR3 nucleotide sequence: TGCGCCAGCAGCTTTCCGAGGGGTGGCGAGCAGTACTTC. V and J are TRBV5-1 and TRBJ2-7; D is possibly TRBD1 or TRBD2 (5 bases each). Trimming left V 2 bases short and J 6 bases short, with 12 bases between. The CDR3 is made up of 13 amino acids. CDR1 is SGHRS, CDR2 YFSETQ, per germline.

This clonotype was counted ten times or more. The J gene is TRBJ2-5, the V gene TRBV7-9; perhaps TRBD1 as D (6 bases). The CDR3 consists of 14 residues. Germline V lookup: CDR1 SEHNR, CDR2 FQNEAQ (reference sequence). The V end was cut by 4 bases, the J end by 5 bases, with 14 bases between. The chain's CDR3 is CASSSRTGWETQYF. CDR3 bases: TGTGCCAGCAGCTCTAGAACAGGGTGGGAGACCCAGTACTTC.

The chain joins TRBV30 to TRBJ1-6; no clear D gene. Germline CDR1 is GTSNPN and CDR2 is SVGIG (reference sequence). V lost 1 base and J 9 bases, leaving 7 bases between the germline ends. CDR3 size: 12 residues. This CDR3 reads CAWSGGTSPLHF. The DNA for the CDR3 is TGTGCCTGGAGTGGGGGAACTTCACCCCTCCACTTT.

This clonotype was detected many times. The V and J genes are TRBV6-1 and TRBJ2-1, with D possibly TRBD1 on 6 matching bases. The ends were cut back, 5 bases at V and 1 base at J, with 9 bases in the middle. From germline, CDR1 is MNHNS and CDR2 SASEGT. The CDR3 totals 14 residues. The CDR3: CASSHRVSYNEQFF. The CDR3 DNA reads as TGTGCCAGCAGTCACAGGGTATCCTACAATGAGCAGTTCTTC.

This clonotype was recorded a few times. V usage is TRBV5-1 and J usage is TRBJ2-5, with TRBD1 identical over 7 bases. Losses at the gene ends were 0 bases for V and 4 bases for J; bases not matched to a gene: 6. This CDR3 region has 15 residues. Germline-derived CDR1 and CDR2 are SGHRS and YFSETQ. This CDR3 reads CASSLGQGGSETQYF. The CDR3 DNA follows: TGCGCCAGCAGCTTGGGACAGGGTGGGTCAGAGACCCAGTACTTC.

The chain has TRBV2 and TRBJ2-1; D not resolved. V lost 5 bases, J lost 4 bases, and 12 bases lay in between. CDR1 SNHLY and CDR2 FYNNEI come from the germline V gene. This CDR3 region has 14 residues. The CDR3 region is CASSPATEYNEQFF. CDR3 coding DNA: TGTGCCAGCAGTCCCGCGACGGAGTACAATGAGCAGTTCTTC.

This clonotype was observed many times. This chain links TRBV28 with TRBJ2-2; 9 bases map to TRBD1. The V gene end was trimmed by 7 bases and the J gene end by 3 bases; junction bases not matched to a gene: 6. From germline, CDR1 is MDHEN and CDR2 SYDVKM. The CDR3 contains 15 residues. The CDR3 DNA reads as TGTGCCAGCACCATCGACAGGGGGTACACCGGGGAGCTGTTTTTT. Protein sequence: CASTIDRGYTGELFF. Full variable domain (missing parts from reference TRBV28 and TRBJ2-2): DVKVTQSSRYLVKRTGEKVFLECVQDMDHENMFWYRQDPGLGLRLIYFSYDVKMKEKGDIPEGYSVSREKKERFSLILESASTNQTSMYLCASTIDRGYTGELFFGEGSRLTVL.

The chain employs TRBV9 and TRBJ2-2; TRBD2 matches 8 bases. This CDR3 contains 14 residues. Germline lookup yields CDR1 SGDLS and CDR2 YYNGEE. J gave up 2 bases and V 5 bases, and 2 bases lay outside the gene matches. The CDR3 loop reads CASRAGGNTGELFF. CDR3 sequence (DNA): TGTGCCAGCAGGGCGGGAGGAAACACCGGGGAGCTGTTTTTT.

The V and J genes are TRBV7-2 and TRBJ2-5; 7 bases line up with TRBD2. The germline V gene has CDR1 SGHTA and CDR2 FQGNSA. This CDR3 comprises 15 residues. V lost 6 bases, J lost 5 bases, and 12 bases stayed unmatched. The CDR3 protein is CASRQSGTHGETQYF. CDR3 DNA sequence: TGTGCCAGCAGACAGAGCGGGACCCACGGGGAGACCCAGTACTTC.

The chain employs TRBV7-3 and TRBJ2-7; 9 bases agree with TRBD1. Germline values: CDR1 SGHTA, CDR2 FQGTGA. V was pared by 2 bases and J by 6 bases, with 5 bases of the junction left unmatched. This CDR3 has 14 amino acids. CDR3 sequence: CASSLAGQGFEQYF. CDR3 nucleotides: TGTGCCAGCAGCTTAGCGGGACAGGGCTTCGAGCAGTACTTC.

This clonotype was found a few times. The chain is built from TRBV15 and TRBJ1-4; unclear D gene. The CDR3 is made up of 14 amino acids. Germline V gene lookup returns CDR1 LNHNV and CDR2 YYDKDF (reference sequence). Between the trimmed V and J ends, which lost 1 base and 4 bases, there was a span of 7 bases. The CDR3 loop is CATSRGRNNEKLFF. CDR3 DNA: TGTGCCACCAGCAGAGGCAGGAATAATGAAAAACTGTTTTTT.

The gene calls are TRBV12-3 or TRBV12-4 and TRBJ1-1; D ambiguous. The CDR3 is 15 amino acids. V was trimmed by 0 bases and J by 4 bases, leaving 12 bases between them. The CDR3 region is CASSLAGVTGTEAFF. CDR3 in DNA: TGTGCCAGCAGTTTAGCCGGGGTCACGGGCACTGAAGCTTTCTTT.

This clonotype was picked up a small number of times. J is TRBJ2-7 and V is TRBV28, with 8 bases fitting TRBD1. V was pared by 6 bases and J by 6 bases, with 10 bases of the junction left unmatched. Germline CDR1 MDHEN, CDR2 SYDVKM. There are 14 residues in the CDR3. The CDR3 here is CASSPPRGLGEQYF. As DNA, the CDR3 is TGTGCCAGCAGCCCCCCCAGGGGGCTCGGCGAGCAGTACTTC.

This clonotype was seen a few times. This chain uses TRBV19 with TRBJ1-1; 7 bases fit TRBD1. Trimming cost V 3 bases and J 8 bases; bases outside gene matches: 9. The CDR3 contains 14 residues. The germline V gene encodes CDR1 LNHDA and CDR2 SQIVND (reference sequence). The CDR3 reads CASSIPGGGPEAFF. DNA of the CDR3: TGTGCCAGTAGTATCCCAGGGGGGGGGCCCGAAGCTTTCTTT.

For this clonotype: A much larger clone lies a single base off, so this may be a read error. Here the CDR3 omits its conserved ending phenylalanine or tryptophan, so a read error is the likely source. V is TRBV6-1 and J is TRBJ2-5; 8 bases map to TRBD2. The J segment lost 3 bases and the V segment lost 5 bases, leaving 14 bases of the junction unmatched. The CDR3 length is 17 residues. Germline CDR1 reads MNHNS; CDR2 reads SASEGT. CDR3 DNA sequence: TGTGCCAGCAGTCGGCCCTACGGGGGGGGGCTAGAAGAGACCCAGTACCTC. Its protein is CASSRPYGGGLEETQYL.

This clonotype was seen more than once but under ten times. J is TRBJ1-2 and V is TRBV9; D might be TRBD1 (6 bases). V gave up 3 bases and J gave up 8 bases, with 20 bases separating them. The CDR3 runs 15 residues. Germline CDR1 and CDR2: SGDLS and YYNGEE. The CDR3 DNA follows: TGTGCCAGCAGCGCGGAGGACAGTCGGAGGACAGGCTACACCTTC. As protein: CASSAEDSRRTGYTF. The variable domain in full, with the rest retrieved from reference TRBV9 and TRBJ1-2, is DSGVTQTPKHLITATGQRVTLRCSPRSGDLSVYWYQQSLDQGLQFLIQYYNGEERAKGNILERFSAQQFPDLHSELNLSSLELGDSALYFCASSAEDSRRTGYTFGSGTRLTVV.

V usage is TRBV7-2 and J usage is TRBJ1-2, with D perhaps matching TRBD1 (5 bases). Between the trimmed V and J ends, which lost 5 bases and 8 bases, there was a span of 18 bases. Germline assignment: CDR1 SGHTA and CDR2 FQGNSA. CDR3 length equals 14 residues. CDR3 bases: TGTGCCAGCAGCGCGGTGTGGTTGTGGGGCGGCTACACCTTC. This sequence encodes CASSAVWLWGGYTF.

This clonotype was observed a handful of times. Just one base apart from a much larger clone, this may be a read error. The gene calls are TRBV28 and TRBJ1-1; weak D call: TRBD1 (5 bases). Per germline, CDR1 MDHEN and CDR2 SYDVKM. This CDR3 has 17 residues. The CDR3 spells CASSTEGRALMNIEAFF. The CDR3 nucleotides are TGTGCCAGCAGTACCGAGGGCAGGGCGCTGATGAACATTGAAGCTTTCTTT.

This clonotype was counted many times. The V gene is TRBV15, the J gene TRBJ2-2; D remains ambiguous. CDR3 length equals 13 residues. V dropped 5 bases and J dropped 7 bases, with 11 bases sitting between them. Germline CDR1 and CDR2: LNHNV and YYDKDF (reference sequence). The CDR3, as DNA: TGTGCCACCAGCCGTCGGTTGGACGGGGAGCTGTTTTTT. Translation: CATSRRLDGELFF.

This clonotype was counted at least ten times. V is TRBV7-8 and J is TRBJ2-7; D may be TRBD1 or TRBD2 (5 bases each). Looked up from germline, CDR1 is SGHVS and CDR2 is FQNEAQ. The V and J ends lost 7 bases and 1 base respectively, with 14 bases between them. The CDR3 loop spans 14 amino acids. CDR3 nucleotide sequence: TGTGCCAGCAATGAGGGGTGGGCTTCCTACGAGCAGTACTTC. Translated: CASNEGWASYEQYF.

The V gene is TRBV5-6, the J gene TRBJ2-2, with D possibly being TRBD2 (6 bases). The V and J ends lost 2 bases and 4 bases respectively, with 9 bases between them. The CDR3 runs 14 residues. Germline V gives CDR1 SGHDT, CDR2 YYEEEE. CDR3 amino acids: CASSFLGGTGELFF. CDR3 DNA: TGTGCCAGCAGCTTTTTGGGAGGCACCGGGGAGCTGTTTTTT.

There are many counts of this clonotype. The rearrangement joins TRBV28 to TRBJ2-5; D might be TRBD2 (6 bases). Trimming stripped 3 bases from V and 1 base from J, with 12 bases between. This CDR3 has 15 amino acids. Germline lookup yields CDR1 MDHEN and CDR2 SYDVKM. The CDR3 sequence: CASSFAGSFQETQYF. The CDR3 nucleotides are TGTGCCAGCAGTTTCGCGGGGTCGTTCCAAGAGACCCAGTACTTC.

The chain couples TRBV30 to TRBJ1-4; a possible D gene is TRBD1 (6 bases). The germline CDR1 and CDR2 sequences are GTSNPN and SVGIG (reference sequence). This CDR3 is built from 15 residues. Deletions cut 1 base from V and 0 bases from J, with 9 bases between. The CDR3 sequence: CAWSEGVSTNEKLFF. CDR3 bases: TGTGCCTGGAGTGAGGGGGTTTCAACTAATGAAAAACTGTTTTTT.

Regarding this clonotype: A much larger clone lies one base from this, so it may be a read error. Here the CDR3 DNA reads TGTGCCATCCTTGGATTAGGGCTAGCCAAAAACATTCAGTACTTC. Translated: CAILGLGLAKNIQYF. The chain carries TRBV28 and TRBJ2-4; D remains ambiguous. V was cut by 10 bases and J by 0 bases, with 16 bases left in between. The CDR3 is made up of 15 amino acids. In germline, CDR1 is MDHEN, CDR2 SYDVKM. Supplemented by reference TRBV28 and TRBJ2-4, the full variable domain reads DVKVTQSSRYLVKRTGEKVFLECVQDMDHENMFWYRQDPGLGLRLIYFSYDVKMKEKGDIPEGYSVSREKKERFSLILESASTNQTSMYLCAILGLGLAKNIQYFGAGTRLSVL.

The chain uses TRBV7-2 and TRBJ2-7; D might be TRBD1 or TRBD2, each matching 5 bases. From germline, CDR1 is SGHTA and CDR2 FQGNSA. Trimming removed 7 bases at V and 0 bases at J, with 16 bases between. The CDR3 runs to 15 residues. The CDR3: CASTPAGARSYEQYF. Here the CDR3 DNA reads TGTGCCAGCACCCCAGCCGGGGCTCGCTCCTACGAGCAGTACTTC.

This clonotype occurred many times. V is TRBV11-3 and J is TRBJ1-4; the match to TRBD1 covers 10 bases. V was clipped by 3 bases and J by 7 bases; unmatched bases: 2. The CDR3 is made up of 14 amino acids. Germline values: CDR1 SGHNT, CDR2 YENEEA. In nucleotides, the CDR3 is TGTGCCAGCAGCTTTGGACAGGGGGGTGAAAAACTGTTTTTT. This sequence encodes CASSFGQGGEKLFF.